This TCR beta chain is drawn from a study of T cell responses to AZD1222 COVID-19 vaccine. At the level of the study: Timing groups of about 4 and about 12 weeks for second doses were pooled. Findings and caveats of the study: With dominance at 160-218 and 743-854, vaccine-associated CD4 TCRs spanned spike. The study reported that nearly half of spike-specific TCRs target unmutated variant regions.

In the case of this clone: As yet, its antigen is unknown.

V lost 6 bases and J lost 7; bases outside the gene matches: 4. The CDR3 runs 14 residues. The germline V gene has CDR1 SGHTA and CDR2 FQGNSA. Profiling relied on immunoSEQ multiplex PCR, and the TCRdb table lists in-frame clones only, not all of them. The sample carries some 90,000 clones, 80% to 90% recorded once. The source is an adult in good health. V gene TRBV7-2 combines with J gene TRBJ1-5; 12 nucleotides align to TRBD1. Here the sequenced sample was peripheral blood, taken on day 0 of AZD1222 vaccination. CDR3 nucleotides: TGTGCCAGCAGGGGACAGGGGGCGGGACAGCCCCAGCATTTT. The encoded protein is CASRGQGAGQPQHF.